This T cell receptor (beta chain) was captured by sequencing in a study of beta chain features in type 1 diabetes. Overall study results and limits: The similarity of naive, central memory and Treg TCRB repertoires appeared greater among patients than among healthy donors. Equally in patients and controls, shorter templates might have been favored by PCR.

Every isolated RNA sample was fully reverse transcribed, so sequencing captured expressed TCRB transcripts. Assay used: immunoSEQ multiplex PCR; TCRdb lists only in-frame clones, some missing. The sample yields more than 120,000 clones, around 9.3% seen once. This clone has a handful of counts. The antigen is not known. From germline, CDR1 is SGHAT and CDR2 FQNNGV. Trimming shortened V by 1 base and J by 1 base, and 7 bases separated the two germline ends. The CDR3 runs to 14 residues. The chain combines TRBV11-2 with TRBJ1-1, with a possible D match to TRBD1 (5 bases). Source material: naive CD4+ T cells from blood. The TCR was taken from a man aged 18 to 30 in good health. The CDR3 DNA reads as TGTGCCAGCAGCTTAGGGGGCAGGAACACTGAAGCTTTCTTT. Amino acids: CASSLGGRNTEAFF.